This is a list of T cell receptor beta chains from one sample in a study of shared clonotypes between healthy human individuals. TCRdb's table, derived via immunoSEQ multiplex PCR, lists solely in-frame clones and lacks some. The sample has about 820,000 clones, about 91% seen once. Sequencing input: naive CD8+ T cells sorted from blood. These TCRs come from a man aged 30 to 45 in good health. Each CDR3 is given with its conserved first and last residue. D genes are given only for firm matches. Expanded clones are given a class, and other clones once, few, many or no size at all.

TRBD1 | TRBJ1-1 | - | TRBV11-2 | CASSLGRGTEAFF | TGTGCCAGCAGCTTAGGCAGGGGGACTGAAGCTTTCTTT
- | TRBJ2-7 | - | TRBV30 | CAWSPYRVEQYF | TGTGCCTGGAGTCCTTACAGGGTCGAGCAGTACTTC
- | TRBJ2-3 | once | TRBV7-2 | CASSLIIGPSHTDTQYF | TGTGCCAGCAGCCTAATTATCGGGCCCTCCCACACAGATACGCAGTATTTT
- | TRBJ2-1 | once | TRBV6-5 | CASSLRTADEQFF | TGTGCCAGCAGTCTCCGAACCGCTGATGAGCAGTTCTTC
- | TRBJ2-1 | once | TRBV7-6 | CASSLNGPDEQFF | TGTGCCAGCAGCTTAAATGGCCCCGATGAGCAGTTCTTC
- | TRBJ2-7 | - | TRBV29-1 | CSVEDSSTEQYF | TGCAGCGTTGAAGATTCTAGCACCGAGCAGTACTTC
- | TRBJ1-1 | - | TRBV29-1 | CSVETSTEAFF | TGCAGCGTTGAGACGAGCACTGAAGCTTTCTTT
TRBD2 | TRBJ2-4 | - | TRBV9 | CASSDTSGENIQYF | TGTGCCAGCAGCGATACTAGCGGGGAAAACATTCAGTACTTC
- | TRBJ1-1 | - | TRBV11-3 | CASSGRDGRETEAFF | TGTGCCAGCAGCGGACGGGACGGGCGAGAGACTGAAGCTTTCTTT
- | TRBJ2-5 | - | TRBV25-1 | CASSELTGLETQYF | TGTGCCAGCAGTGAACTCACGGGACTGGAGACCCAGTACTTC
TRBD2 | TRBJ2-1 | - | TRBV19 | CASSSGSPDEQFF | TGTGCCAGTAGTAGCGGGAGCCCAGATGAGCAGTTCTTC
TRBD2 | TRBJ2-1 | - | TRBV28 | CASSRLATSRDEQFF | TGTGCCAGCAGTCGACTAGCTACAAGTCGCGATGAGCAGTTCTTC
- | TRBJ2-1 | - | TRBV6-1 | CASSVGPGGFF | TGTGCCAGCAGTGTAGGTCCAGGTGGGTTCTTC
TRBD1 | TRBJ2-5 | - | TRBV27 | CASSYRGRETQYF | TGTGCCAGCAGCTACAGGGGGCGGGAGACCCAGTACTTC
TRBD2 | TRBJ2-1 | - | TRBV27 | CASSYLAGGSNEQFF | TGTGCCAGCAGTTATCTAGCGGGAGGTTCCAATGAGCAGTTCTTC
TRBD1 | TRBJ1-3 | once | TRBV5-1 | CASSQGDRGFVNTIYF | TGCGCCAGCAGCCAAGGGGACAGGGGGTTCGTGAACACCATATATTTT
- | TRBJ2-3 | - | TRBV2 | CARTGSRTDTQYF | TGTGCCAGGACGGGGTCCCGCACAGATACGCAGTATTTT
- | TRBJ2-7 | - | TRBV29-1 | CSVVDGTYEQYF | TGCAGCGTTGTGGACGGAACCTACGAGCAGTACTTC
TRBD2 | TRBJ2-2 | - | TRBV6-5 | CASSLAGAGTGELFF | TGTGCCAGCAGTTTGGCGGGAGCAGGCACCGGGGAGCTGTTTTTT
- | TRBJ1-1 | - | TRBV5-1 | CASSLGGSMNTEAFF | TGCGCCAGCAGCTTGGGGGGGTCCATGAACACTGAAGCTTTCTTT
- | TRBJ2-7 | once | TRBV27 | CASSSLSTAASYEQYF | TGTGCCAGCAGTTCTTTATCCACGGCGGCCTCCTACGAGCAGTACTTC
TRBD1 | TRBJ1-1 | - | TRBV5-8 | CASSPGQGLGSWTEAFF | TGTGCCAGCAGCCCAGGACAGGGATTAGGTTCGTGGACTGAAGCTTTCTTT